This entry is about one TCR beta chain. This specimen belongs to a study of cytomegalovirus exposure and HLA in healthy donors. The study ran its PCR with 60 Vbeta and 13 Jbeta primers. Repertoires were generated with immunoSEQ multiplex PCR, while TCRdb's copy carries only in-frame clones and drops some. The sample yields more than 95,000 clones, roughly 78% seen once. The junction had 1 base not matched to a gene; V was cut back by 0 bases and J by 5 bases. The CDR3 loop spans 13 amino acids. Germline CDR1 is MNHNY and CDR2 is SVGAGI (reference sequence). The chain links TRBV6-6 to TRBJ2-7; TRBD2 matches 7 bases. The sample was PBMCs. This clonotype was sampled from a woman aged 40-49 years in good health and CMV-seronegative. CDR3 coding DNA: TGTGCCAGCAGTTACTCGGGAGGGAACGAGCAGTACTTC. Translated, it gives CASSYSGGNEQYF.